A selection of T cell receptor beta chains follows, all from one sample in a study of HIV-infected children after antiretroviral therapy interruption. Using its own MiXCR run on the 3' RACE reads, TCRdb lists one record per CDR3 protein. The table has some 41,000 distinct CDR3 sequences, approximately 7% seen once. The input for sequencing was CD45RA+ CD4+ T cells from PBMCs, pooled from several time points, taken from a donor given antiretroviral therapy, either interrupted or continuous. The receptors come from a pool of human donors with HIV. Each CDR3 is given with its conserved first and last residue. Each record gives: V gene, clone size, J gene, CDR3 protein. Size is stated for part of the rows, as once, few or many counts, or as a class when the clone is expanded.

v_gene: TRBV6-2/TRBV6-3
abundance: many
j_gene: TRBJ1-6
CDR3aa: CASSGSPSYPESPLHF

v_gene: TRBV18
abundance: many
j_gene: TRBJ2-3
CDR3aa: CASSPPGRGTRTDTQYF

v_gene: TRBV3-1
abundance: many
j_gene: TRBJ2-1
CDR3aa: CASSIRRTRDGPLHNEQFF

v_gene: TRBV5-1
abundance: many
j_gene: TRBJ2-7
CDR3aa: CASSSQGTPYEQYF

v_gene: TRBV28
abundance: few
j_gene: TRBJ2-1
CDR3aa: CASSAPLEQFF

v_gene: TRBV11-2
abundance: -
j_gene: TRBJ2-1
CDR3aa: CASSPELAGTDEQFF

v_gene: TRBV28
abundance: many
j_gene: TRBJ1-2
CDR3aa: CASSQDRIYGYTF

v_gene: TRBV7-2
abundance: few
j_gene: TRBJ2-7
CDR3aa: CASSLAGTGLLEQYF

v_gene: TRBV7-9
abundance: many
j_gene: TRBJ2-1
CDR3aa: CASRTLLAGAGNEQFF

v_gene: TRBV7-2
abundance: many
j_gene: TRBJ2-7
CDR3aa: CASSFASGGYEQYF

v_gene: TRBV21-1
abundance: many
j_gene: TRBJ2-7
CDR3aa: CASSKGPWSGVRQQYF

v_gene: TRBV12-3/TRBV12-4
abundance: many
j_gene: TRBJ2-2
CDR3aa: CASRVGVAPTGELFF

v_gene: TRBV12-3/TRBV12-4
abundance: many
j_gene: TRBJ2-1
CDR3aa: CASRKGQGLYNEQFF

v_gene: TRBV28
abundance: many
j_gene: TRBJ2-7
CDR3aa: CASNTDGYEQYF

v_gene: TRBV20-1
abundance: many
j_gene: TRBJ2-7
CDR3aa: CSASISSYEQYF

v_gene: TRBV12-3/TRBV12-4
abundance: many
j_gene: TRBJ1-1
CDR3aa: CASRYQGNTEAFF

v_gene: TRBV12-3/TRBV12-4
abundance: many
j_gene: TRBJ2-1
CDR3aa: CASFWAAGHEQFF

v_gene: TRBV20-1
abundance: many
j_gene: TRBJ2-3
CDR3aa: CSARDWGAASTDTQYF

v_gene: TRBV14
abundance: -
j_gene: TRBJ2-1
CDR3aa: CAEAKPDRFNEQFF

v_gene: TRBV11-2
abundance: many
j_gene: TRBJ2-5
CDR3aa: CASSGATTYQETQYF

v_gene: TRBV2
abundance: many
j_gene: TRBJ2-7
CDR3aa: CASSLGQYEQYF

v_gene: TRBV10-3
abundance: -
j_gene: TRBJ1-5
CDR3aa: CAILQGNQPQHF

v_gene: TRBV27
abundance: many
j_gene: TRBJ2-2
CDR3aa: CASSLGQGLSGELFF

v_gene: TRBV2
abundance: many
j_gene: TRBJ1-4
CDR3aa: CASRGQGINEKLFF

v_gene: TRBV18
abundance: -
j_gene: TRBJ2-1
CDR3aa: CASSPLPIYNEQFF

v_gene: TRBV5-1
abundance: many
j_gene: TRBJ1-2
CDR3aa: CASSLTALGIGGNTF

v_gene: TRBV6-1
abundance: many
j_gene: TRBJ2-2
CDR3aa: CASNYRDTGELFF

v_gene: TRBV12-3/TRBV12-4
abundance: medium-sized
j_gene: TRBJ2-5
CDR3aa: CASSLGTQETQYF

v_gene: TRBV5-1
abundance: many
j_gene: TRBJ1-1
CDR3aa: CASSLDPRPVNTEAFF

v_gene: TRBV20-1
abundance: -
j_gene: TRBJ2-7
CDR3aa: CSARESGQGYEQYF

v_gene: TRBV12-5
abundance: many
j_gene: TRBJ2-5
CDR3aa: CASGLRETQYF

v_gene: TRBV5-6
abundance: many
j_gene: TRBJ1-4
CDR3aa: CASSHQGILTSNEKLFF

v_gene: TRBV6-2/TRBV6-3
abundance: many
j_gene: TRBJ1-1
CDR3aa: CASTYDSSTEAFF

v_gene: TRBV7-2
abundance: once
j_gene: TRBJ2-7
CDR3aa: CASSLGNRLAGDEQYF

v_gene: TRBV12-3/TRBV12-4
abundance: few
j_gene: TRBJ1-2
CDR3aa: CASSRRASSEGYTF

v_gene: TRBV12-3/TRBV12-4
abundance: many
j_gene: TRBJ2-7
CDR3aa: CASGLMDEQYF

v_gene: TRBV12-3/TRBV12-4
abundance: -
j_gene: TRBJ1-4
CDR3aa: CASSQRKTTTNEKLFF

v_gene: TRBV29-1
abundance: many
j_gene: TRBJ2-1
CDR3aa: CSVEDPPKAGGLDEQFF

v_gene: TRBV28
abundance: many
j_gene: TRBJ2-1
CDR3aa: CASRTGFDNEQFF

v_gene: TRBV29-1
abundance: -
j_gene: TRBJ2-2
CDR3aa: CSVEGGYSAGELFF

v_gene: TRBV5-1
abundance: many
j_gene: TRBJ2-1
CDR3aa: CASSLLAGEDNEQFF